This record concerns one TCR beta chain sequence. Antigen unknown. CDR1 and CDR2 from the germline V gene are MNHEY and SVGAGI. The CDR3 length is 16 residues. The V end was cut by 2 bases, the J end by 6 bases, with 16 bases between. This sample stems from a study of cytomegalovirus exposure and HLA in healthy donors. The overall study: An early release of data contained roughly 90 million unique TCRs, which came from HLA-typed donors. Points from the study as a whole: Presence/absence analyses took donor sequencing depth as roughly uniform.

Both 60 Vbeta primers and 13 Jbeta primers went into the PCR. Per the study methods: Roughly 12 million of 65 million to 95 million unique TCR beta chains were shared, per a later count. TCRdb keeps only in-frame clones here, not all; method: immunoSEQ multiplex PCR. Clone size and V and J calls were adopted from that table, with D and trimming inferred from the DNA. The top ten hold less than 3.5% of the sample, which has around 190,000 clones, 78% seen once. This chain connects TRBV6-5 to TRBJ1-4; possibly TRBD1 for D (5 bases). The sample comprised PBMCs. The clonotype comes from a female donor in good health and CMV-seronegative. The DNA for the CDR3 is TGTGCCAGCAGTTACGTAACGGGGGTAGGCGATGAAAAACTGTTTTTT. Translated: CASSYVTGVGDEKLFF.